This T cell receptor (beta chain) was sequenced for a study of blood T cells in healthy people across ages (dated by TCRdb to about 2015). Regarding the study in general: In model experiments, template switching captured roughly one uniquely barcoded TCR beta cDNA molecule for every two T cells. Age-related changes in TCR beta repertoire diversity were measured in the study by deep sequencing normalized with unique cDNA molecular identifiers. The donors were divided into four age groups: young (average around 17 years), middle-aged (about 40), aged (approximately 59) and long-lived (82). Donors of different ages were randomly distributed across sequencing lanes to avoid experimental bias. For two donors (one aged 18 to 29 and one aged 80 or older), the study analyzed two additional independent replicas of 1 million unique cDNA reads from the same blood draw. Here is what the overall study found, with its caveats: Because the CMV infection status of the donors was unknown, age-related changes in expanded clonotypes may potentially have been confounded. There was a strong correlation between observed TCR beta diversity and the percentage of naive T cells measured by flow cytometry. Compared with the aged group, the long-lived group had more naive CD4+ T cells, fewer expanded clones and increased TCR diversity, a pattern suggesting age selection. Observed TCR beta diversity per million T cells fell roughly linearly with age, and a significant reduction was already apparent by age about 36. Estimates of total diversity based on one million sequenced T cells were considered lower bounds and underestimates. Bulk unsorted PBMC profiling prevented conclusive comparison of naive and antigen-experienced compartments.

This clonotype was recorded a few times. It lacks a known antigen. Base qualities were left out, and no much larger clone turns up one base away. The V and J ends are trimmed by 1 base and 7 bases, leaving 11 bases between them. The CDR3 covers 13 residues, taking in both the cysteine and the phenylalanine. CDR3 DNA only is kept here, 39 bases in frame from base 1. CDR1 is given as SGDLS and CDR2 as YYNGEE, both from the germline V gene. Donors were 30 to 45 systemically healthy Caucasian individuals from Russia aged roughly 6 to 95 years. Around 10 milliliters of peripheral blood were drawn from each donor into EDTA-treated Vacutainer tubes. Ficoll-Paque density-gradient centrifugation was used to isolate PBMCs, with at least 7 million per sample. Total RNA was extracted from PBMCs with Trizol reagent, with at least 6 micrograms obtained per sample. For every donor, an aliquot of PBMCs went through flow cytometry to measure the percentages of naive CD45RAhigh/CD27high T cells.

Library preparation used 5' RACE. Sequencing instrument: Illumina HiSeq 2500. A second PCR of about 6 to 12 cycles was run with a J-beta primer mix and a sample-barcoded 5' primer. A unique molecular identifier was introduced onto each TCR beta cDNA molecule by a template-switch 5' adaptor carrying 12 random nucleotides. At least 3 million CDR3-containing paired-end reads were obtained from each sample. All of the RNA was converted into first-strand cDNA using the Mint cDNA synthesis kit, with a TRBC-specific oligonucleotide serving as the primer. All cDNA was treated with uracil-DNA glycosylase and then went through a first 18-cycle PCR with the universal primers M1SS and BC2_uni_R. On the study's bioinformatics: For normalization, 1 million high-quality reads, each with a distinct molecular identifier, were randomly selected from each sample. Instead of being binned into consensus sequences, reads that shared molecular identifiers were thrown out. MiTCR, set to a Q25 quality threshold and the strictest error-elimination algorithm, was used for CDR3 identification, clonotype clustering and error correction. A nonparametric unseen species model with Euler transformation was used to estimate a lower bound on total TCR beta diversity. TCRdb passed the public sequencing reads through fastp at Q25 and MiXCR, retaining productive beta sequences. Duplicate CDR3 protein sequences are folded into a single record with the most common DNA and genes. TCRdb, rather than the study authors, made the V and J calls. The sample has around 1.7 million distinct CDR3 sequences on record, 28% of them singletons. The ten largest make up over 7% of the sample.

The chain is assembled from TRBV9 and TRBJ1-2, with the D gene uncertain. The clonotype was recovered from a woman aged 25 to 39 in good health. Input material: blood. In nucleotides, the sequence is TGTGCCAGCAGCGTACGGACGGATGGTGGCTACACCTTC. Translated, it reads CASSVRTDGGYTF.